The TCR beta chain described here comes from a study of cytomegalovirus exposure and HLA in healthy donors (dated by TCRdb to 2015 to 2018). Describing the broader study: An earlier analysis of approximately 640 of the donors reported about 250 Gb of sequence data and 117 million unique TCR beta sequences from roughly 200 million T cells. Roughly 300 gigabases of sequencing data and 78 million or so unique TCR sequences were included in an early release covering several hundred HLA-typed donors. The genetic ancestry cluster associated with self-reported Caucasian donors included 81% of the approximately 430 genotyped donors. The study was designed to test whether signatures of past pathogen exposure could be identified by cataloging public T cell receptors. Using immunosequencing, the study profiled T cell repertoires from about 650 subjects and related those repertoires to cytomegalovirus serostatus. In addition to the first cohort of roughly 670 subjects, a separate validation cohort of some 120 different subjects was used. To predict cytomegalovirus infection status, the study brought together high-throughput TCR immunosequencing, statistical association of individual TCRs with disease status, and machine learning. A later analysis re-analyzed previously published TCR beta repertoires from approximately 700 donors and added high-resolution HLA genotyping to study TCR occurrence patterns. In the later analysis, no new phenotypic data were used to find candidate immune exposures; instead, reliance was placed on TCR beta sequences and their occurrence across donors. An earlier analysis of around 580 of the donors used high-throughput TCR beta sequencing to judge whether each TCR beta V gene segment behaved as functional or pseudogenic. Alongside the repertoire data, information on donor age, sex, ethnicity and CMV serostatus was compiled. Genome-wide SNP genotypes for about 60% of the 666 donors were used in a later genetic analysis, which treated that subset as a discovery cohort. All discovery cohort repertoires had been generated using a single sequencing platform. HLA typing included class I and class II loci at four-digit resolution. The number of donors typed differed by locus, with roughly 620-630 for A, B, C, DRB1 and DQB1, around 500 for DQA1, about 610 for DPA1, and roughly 450 for DPB1. Roughly 5 DR-DQ haplotypes were treated as single units for association and clustering because of strong linkage in the cohort. On average, roughly 200,000 unique TCR beta nucleotide sequences were sequenced per donor among more than 350 genotyped donors of the cohort, with roughly 18% of those sequences being non-productive.

The full study reports these points: Approximately 16 rarely observed V segments, including chromosome 9 orphons, were excluded from the earlier analysis of some 590 of the donors because counts were too low. Because HLA typing was missing for some donors at each locus, association tests included only the typed subset. The study gave a list of some 150 TCR beta chains associated with cytomegalovirus. A further reported finding was that TCR beta sequences accurately predicted the HLA-A and HLA-B alleles for most subjects in the first cohort. In a later genetic analysis, a missense DCLRE1C variant was associated with V-gene and J-gene trimming of TCR beta chains, and the association was replicated in an independent cohort. In a later genetic analysis, fewer N-insertions in productive TCRs were reported among donors in an Asian-associated ancestry cluster than the roughly 700-donor mean. Some IMGT-functional V segments, including TRBV6-2 and TRBV6-3, could not be told apart with the 87-base-pair reads, so those segments were excluded. Correlated functional status among segregating V segments might be attributable to linkage disequilibrium, but an unknown experimental factor could not be ruled out. A later analysis reported that several top co-occurrence clusters appeared linked to parvovirus B19, influenza, CMV and Epstein-Barr virus. When HLA alleles, especially DR and DQ, strongly co-occurred, TCR associations were difficult to assign to individual alleles. According to a later analysis, most CMV-associated TCR beta chains appeared to be HLA-restricted, and the HLA associations seemed to be driven largely by CMV exposure. A few of the identified cytomegalovirus-associated TCR beta chains were confirmed in vitro to be specific for cytomegalovirus antigens. In a later analysis, TCR association rates were found to vary across HLA loci, with the most associated TCRs seen for DRB1 alleles and the fewest for HLA-C alleles. In a later analysis, about 16,000 TCR beta sequences were associated with specific HLA alleles at a false discovery rate of 0.05. While some public TCRs were present in many individuals, most TCR sequences turned up only very rarely across donors. In both the original and validation cohorts, the classifier was reported to diagnose cytomegalovirus status with high specificity and sensitivity. In a later analysis, HLA-associated TCR beta chains were found to be more clonally expanded and to have lower generation probabilities than equally common non-associated chains. The authors suggested that the approach could potentially be extended to other disease states and immunological phenotypes. CMV serostatus was the only immune exposure information available for the cohort. In an earlier analysis of around 600 of the donors, most TCR beta V segments appeared in productive rearrangements about 87% or about 30% of the time, broadly matching IMGT annotations. The cohort was sequenced for TCR beta chains only, and without alpha or paired-chain data the features that could be detected were limited. Sequencing depth was assumed to be roughly uniform across donors in the presence/absence analyses, though that assumption may not hold. A group of highly shared sequence variants was considered likely to be a technical artifact of the sequencing pipeline.

The cohort comprised some 680 healthy bone marrow donors. All cohort members were sampled while nominally healthy, although unrecorded immune exposures were likely present. The donor tested CMV seropositive, placing the donor among the 290 or so seropositive members of the cohort. A peripheral blood sample was provided by each donor, and peripheral blood mononuclear cells were used for TCR beta sequencing. The Qiagen DNeasy Blood Extraction Kit was used to extract genomic DNA from the blood cell samples. On this clone: What this receptor recognizes is not known. Base qualities are not provided; no much larger clone lies one nucleotide away.

The CDR3, from cysteine to phenylalanine, totals 15 residues. CDR3 DNA only is kept here, 45 bases in frame from base 1. The V end gives up 5 bases and the J end 0 bases, leaving 2 bases in the junction not matched to a gene. CDR1 and CDR2 are drawn from the germline V gene: MNHNS, SASEGT. The library was produced with the immunoSEQ multiplex PCR assay. For the multiplex PCR, a mixture combining 60 forward primers for TCR Vbeta segments and 13 reverse primers for TCR Jbeta segments was used. A multiplex PCR assay on genomic DNA amplified the CDR3 region of rearranged TCR beta genes. The Illumina HiSeq System was used to sequence the amplified TCR beta libraries as 87-base-pair reads. Under the source paper's analysis protocol: In a later analysis, 77 million or so unique TCR beta chains were counted across the 650 to 750 repertoires, and around 11 million of these chains were shared by at least two donors. Raw reads were error-corrected and collapsed into unique sequences by a nearest-neighbor algorithm in which closely related sequences were merged to remove PCR and sequencing errors. To assign V, D and J gene segments, CDR3 sequences were aligned to IMGT reference sequences. For a sequence to be retained, at least a six-nucleotide match to both a V gene segment and a J gene segment was required. A rearrangement was called productive if the CDR3 had no stop codons and remained in frame with V and J, and every other rearrangement was called non-productive. Following IMGT convention, CDR3 was defined as the stretch from the second conserved V-encoded cysteine up to the conserved J-encoded phenylalanine. Sequences without an unambiguous match to a single V gene segment were excluded from the earlier analysis of about 600 of the donors. An earlier analysis of a few hundred of the donors called V segments functional above 56.7% productive rearrangements and segregating when the between-donor standard deviation exceeded 5%. A statistical classification framework was developed to diagnose cytomegalovirus status using the catalog of TCR beta chain sequences. A later analysis assigned V and J genes by comparing TCR nucleotide sequences with IMGT/GENE-DB human TR gene sequences. Using the TCRdist pipeline, a later analysis assigned CDR3 sequences along with most-parsimonious VDJ recombination scenarios. In a later analysis, each TCR beta chain was defined by its CDR3 amino acid sequence together with its V-gene family, and reads lacking a unique V-gene family were excluded. To address suspected cross-contamination and a sequencing artifact, a later analysis removed over 500 highly shared, low-generation-probability nucleotide sequences. A later analysis calculated a clonal expansion index for each public chain from normalized within-repertoire ranks of inferred template counts. In a later analysis, generation probabilities were computed with a VDJ recombination model fitted to out-of-frame rearrangements, and the resulting probabilities were checked against IGoR. A later analysis scored TCR-TCR, TCR-HLA and TCR-CMV co-occurrence with hypergeometric tests, applying a repertoire-size bias correction to TCR pairs. In a later analysis, false discovery rates were estimated by permuting HLA or CMV assignments 20 times. In a later analysis, co-occurring TCRs were grouped using DBSCAN, and TCRdist sequence similarity was added for clustering within HLA-allele-positive subsets. Co-occurrence clustering excluded repertoires with fewer than 30,000 or more than 120,000 public chains, plus five with anomalous nucleotide sharing. Here the immuneACCESS table is served through TCRdb, limited to in-frame sequences with V and J called. Missing clones are a known gap in these copies; in checked studies unresolved V genes cover under half, and the rest lacks a known reason. The V and J calls and clone size were taken over from that table, and D and trimming were inferred from the DNA. The sample table contains around 110,000 clones; only one count was recorded for around three quarters of them. The ten largest clones take up around 3% of the sample.

The sequence derives from a woman between 18 and 30 years old in good health and CMV-seropositive. In this chain, TRBV6-1 is recombined with TRBJ1-3, and TRBD1 aligns with 9 junction nucleotides. Sequencing used PBMCs. This receptor has the CDR3 CASSTGQGSGNTIYF. The nucleotide sequence reads as follows: TGTGCCAGCAGTACGGGACAGGGCTCTGGAAACACCATATATTTT.